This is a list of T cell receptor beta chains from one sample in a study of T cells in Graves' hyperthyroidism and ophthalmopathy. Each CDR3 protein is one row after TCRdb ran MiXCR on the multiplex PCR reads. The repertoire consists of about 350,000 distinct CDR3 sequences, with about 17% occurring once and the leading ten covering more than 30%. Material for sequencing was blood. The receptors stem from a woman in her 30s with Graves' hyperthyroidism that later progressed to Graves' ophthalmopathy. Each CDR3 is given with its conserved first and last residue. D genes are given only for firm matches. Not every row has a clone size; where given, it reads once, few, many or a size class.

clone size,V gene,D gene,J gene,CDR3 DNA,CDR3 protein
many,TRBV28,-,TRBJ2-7,TGTGCCAGCAGTTCCCCCCGGATAGGAATCTACGAGCAGTACTTC,CASSSPRIGIYEQYF
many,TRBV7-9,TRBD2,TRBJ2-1,TGTGCCAGCAGCCCTAGCGGGGGGCGCTACAATGAGCAGTTCTTC,CASSPSGGRYNEQFF
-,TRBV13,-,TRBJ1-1,TGTGCCAGCAGCTTCGGACCAATCAGGGTGAACACTGAAGCTTTCTTT,CASSFGPIRVNTEAFF
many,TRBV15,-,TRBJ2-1,TGTGCCACCAGCAGAGATCTGCTTAGCAAATCAGGATACAATGAGCAGTTCTTC,CATSRDLLSKSGYNEQFF
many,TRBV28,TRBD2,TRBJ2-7,TGTGCCAGCATCGGGACTAGCAGCTACGAGCAGTACTTC,CASIGTSSYEQYF
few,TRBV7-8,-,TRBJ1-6,TGTGCCAGCAGCTTAACGGAGACGAGCTCCTATAATTCACCCCTCCACTTT,CASSLTETSSYNSPLHF
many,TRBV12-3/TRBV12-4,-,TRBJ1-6,TGTGCCAGCAGTTTCTTGCAGGGAGCTAATTCACCCCTCCACTTT,CASSFLQGANSPLHF
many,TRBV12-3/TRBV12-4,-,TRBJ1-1,TGTGCCAGCAGTTTTTACGGCGGTACTGAAGCTTTCTTT,CASSFYGGTEAFF
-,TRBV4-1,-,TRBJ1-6,TGCGCCAGCAGCCAGTACTCCTCCTATAATTCACCCCTCCACTTT,CASSQYSSYNSPLHF
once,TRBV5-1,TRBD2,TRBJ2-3,TGCGCCAGCAGCTCCGGACTAGCGGGAGGGCCGATTAGCACAGATACGCAGTATTTT,CASSSGLAGGPISTDTQYF
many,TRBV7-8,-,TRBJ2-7,TGTGCCAGCAGCTTAGCCGGACTGATCTACGAGCAGTACTTC,CASSLAGLIYEQYF
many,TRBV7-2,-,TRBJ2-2,TGTGCCAGCAGCTTAACTTACTCGGCCGGGGAGCTGTTTTTT,CASSLTYSAGELFF
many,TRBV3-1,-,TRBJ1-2,TGTGCCAGCAGCCAAGATATCGCGGATATCTATGGCTACACCTTC,CASSQDIADIYGYTF
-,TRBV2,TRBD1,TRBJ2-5,TGTGCCAGCAGTACACGGACAGGGGGCTTCCAAGAGACCCAGTACTTC,CASSTRTGGFQETQYF
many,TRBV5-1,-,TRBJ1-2,TGCGCCAGCAGCTCGACCGGGAGGTATGGCTACACCTTC,CASSSTGRYGYTF
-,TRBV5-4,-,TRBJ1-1,TGTGCCAGCAGCTTGTTCGGAGTTCGTGAAGCTTTCTTT,CASSLFGVREAFF
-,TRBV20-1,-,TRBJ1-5,TGCAGTGCTAGGCCCCGGGGACCCGACGGGAATCAGCCCCAGCATTTT,CSARPRGPDGNQPQHF
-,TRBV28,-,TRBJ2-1,TGTGCCAGCACGGGGGCCATATCGGATGAGCAGTTCTTC,CASTGAISDEQFF
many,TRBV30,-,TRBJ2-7,TGTGCCTGGAGCCGGAGCTCCTACGAGCAGTACTTC,CAWSRSSYEQYF
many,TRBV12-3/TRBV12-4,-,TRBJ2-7,TGTGCCAGCAGTTCGGGGGACTTTCCCTACGAGCAGTACTTC,CASSSGDFPYEQYF
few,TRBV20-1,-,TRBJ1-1,TGCAGTGCTAGCCCCGAACACAGGACCATGAACACTGAAGCTTTCTTT,CSASPEHRTMNTEAFF
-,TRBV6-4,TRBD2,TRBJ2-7,TGCGCCAGCAACATGGGACTAGCGGATAGCTCCTACGAGCAGTACTTC,CASNMGLADSSYEQYF
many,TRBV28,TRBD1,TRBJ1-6,TGTGCCAGCAGTTTATCCCCCGGGACAGTGTATCTAAATTCACCCCTCCACTTT,CASSLSPGTVYLNSPLHF
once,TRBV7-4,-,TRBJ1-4,TGTGCCAGCAGCGATGGAAGGTCCGGGACGGCAAATGAAAAACTGTTTTTT,CASSDGRSGTANEKLFF
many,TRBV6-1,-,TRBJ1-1,TGTGCCAGCAGTTCCCTTCCCTTAGAAGCTTTCTTT,CASSSLPLEAFF
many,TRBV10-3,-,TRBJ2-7,TGTGCCATCAGTGACAGAACCTCCTACGAGCAGTACTTC,CAISDRTSYEQYF
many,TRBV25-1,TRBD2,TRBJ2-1,TGTGCCAGCAGTGAAGCGACTAGCGGAGACTACAATGAGCAGTTCTTC,CASSEATSGDYNEQFF
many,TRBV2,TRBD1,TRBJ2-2,TGTGCCAGCACCTCCGGGACAGGGGGCCTCGCCGGGGAGCTGTTTTTT,CASTSGTGGLAGELFF
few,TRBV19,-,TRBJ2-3,TGTGCCAGTAGCTTCTATTACGGACTAACAGATACGCAGTATTTT,CASSFYYGLTDTQYF
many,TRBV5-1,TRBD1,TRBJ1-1,TGCGCCAGCAGCCGACAGGGACCGAACACTGAAGCTTTCTTT,CASSRQGPNTEAFF
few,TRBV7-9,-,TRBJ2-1,TGTGCCAGCAGCAGCCGGGACTCGATGGGGGAACAGTTCTTC,CASSSRDSMGEQFF
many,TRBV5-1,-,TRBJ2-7,TGCGCCAGCAGCTTGGAGGGCAGGCCGACCTACGAGCAGTACTTC,CASSLEGRPTYEQYF
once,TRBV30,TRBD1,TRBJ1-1,TGTGCCTGGAGGCAGGGGGATTACACTGAAACTTTCTTT,CAWRQGDYTETFF
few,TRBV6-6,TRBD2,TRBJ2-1,TGTGCCAGCAGTTACACACCCCCCAGCGGGGGTCGGAATGAGCAGTTCTTC,CASSYTPPSGGRNEQFF
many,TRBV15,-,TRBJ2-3,TGTGCCACCAGCGGTAACGGCCCTAGCACAGATACGCAGTATTTT,CATSGNGPSTDTQYF
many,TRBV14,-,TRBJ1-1,TGTGCCAGCAGCCCTACCCGACAGCGAGCTTTCTTT,CASSPTRQRAFF
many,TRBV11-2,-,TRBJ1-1,TGTGCCAGCAGCTCAGGACAGCAGACTGAAGCTTTCTTT,CASSSGQQTEAFF
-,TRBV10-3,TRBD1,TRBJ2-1,TGTGCCATCAGTGATCCTTCGGGGACAGGGGGCTACAATGAGCAGTTCTTC,CAISDPSGTGGYNEQFF
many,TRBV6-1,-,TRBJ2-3,TGTGCCAGCAGTGAAAGGTGGGGGGGCTACGGAGATACGCAGTATTTT,CASSERWGGYGDTQYF
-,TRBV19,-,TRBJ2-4,TGTGCCAGTAGTATACTCCCGGAGACCCAAAACATTCAGTACTTC,CASSILPETQNIQYF
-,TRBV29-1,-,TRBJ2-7,TGCAGCGTTGAACACAACTACGAGCAGTACTTC,CSVEHNYEQYF
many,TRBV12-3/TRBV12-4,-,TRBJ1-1,TGTGCCAGCAGTTTCGGGCAGGCTAACACTGAAGCTTTCTTT,CASSFGQANTEAFF
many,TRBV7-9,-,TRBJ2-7,TGTGCCAGCAGCTTATCTAGTATCTCGGGACCCCTACCCGGAGGCTACGAGCAGTACTTC,CASSLSSISGPLPGGYEQYF
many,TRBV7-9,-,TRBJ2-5,TGTGCCAGCAGTAGGGAGAGCGGGCAAGAGACCCAGTACTTC,CASSRESGQETQYF
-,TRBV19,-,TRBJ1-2,TGTGCCAGTACCATAGCCGGCACCCTGGGGCATTATGGCTACACCTTC,CASTIAGTLGHYGYTF
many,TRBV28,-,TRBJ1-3,TGTGCCAGCAGTGGTCCGGGCTCTGGAAACACCATATATTTT,CASSGPGSGNTIYF
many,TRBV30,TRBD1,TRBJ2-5,TGTGCCTGGAAACCAACCCTGCCCCGGACAGGTGGACGAGAGACCCAGTACTTC,CAWKPTLPRTGGRETQYF
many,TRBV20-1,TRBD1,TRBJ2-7,TGCAGTGCTGGGGGGCGGGACAGGGGACCCGAGCAGTACTTC,CSAGGRDRGPEQYF
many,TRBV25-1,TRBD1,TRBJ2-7,TGTGCCAGCAGTGGTAACCCGGGACAGGTGAAATACGAGCAGTACTTC,CASSGNPGQVKYEQYF
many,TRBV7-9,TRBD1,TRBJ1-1,TGTGCCAGCAGCTCCGGACAGGGAGGCCTGAACACTGAAGCTTTCTTT,CASSSGQGGLNTEAFF
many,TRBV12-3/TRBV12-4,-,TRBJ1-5,TGTGCCAGCACCTGGGGCAGGCCGGGGGGGAGTCAGCCCCAGCATTTT,CASTWGRPGGSQPQHF
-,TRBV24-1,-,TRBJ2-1,TGTGCCACCAGTGATTTGCCATTAGTGGGTTCAGTCAATGAGCAGTTCTTC,CATSDLPLVGSVNEQFF
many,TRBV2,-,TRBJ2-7,TGTGCCAGCAGTGAGAGTCGTTGGACAGACGTCGAGCAGTACTTC,CASSESRWTDVEQYF
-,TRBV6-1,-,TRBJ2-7,TGTGCCAGCAGTGACAGCAAAAGAAACTACGAGCAGTACTTC,CASSDSKRNYEQYF